This T cell receptor (beta chain) was captured in a study of T cell responses to AZD1222 COVID-19 vaccine. Points from the study as a whole: The repertoires were collected only after the peak T cell response.

From germline, CDR1 is LNHNV and CDR2 YYDKDF (reference sequence). With 5 bases clipped from V and 2 bases from J, the junction kept 6 bases outside the gene matches. This CDR3 comprises 14 residues. Regarding this clone: Its specificity is not known.

Clones were read by immunoSEQ multiplex PCR, and TCRdb kept only the in-frame ones, dropping some. The sample shows 110,000 to 150,000 clones, roughly 90% of them seen only once. The sequence came from an adult in good health. This chain joins TRBV15 and TRBJ2-7; 7 nucleotides align to TRBD1. The material sequenced was peripheral blood, taken on day 0 of AZD1222 vaccination. The CDR3 DNA reads as TGTGCCACCAGCGGTAGACAGGGCCCCTACGAGCAGTACTTC. This sequence encodes CATSGRQGPYEQYF.